The 23 T cell receptor beta chains reported below all come from one sample, sequenced in a study of response to subunit inactivated influenza vaccine. TCRdb fed the RT-PCR reads into MiXCR, producing one record per CDR3 protein. The sample records 150,000 or so distinct CDR3 sequences, roughly a tenth being singletons. Sample: non-naive T cells sorted from PBMCs, taken about 40 days after vaccination. The receptor source for this set is a man in his fifties or sixties who received an inactivated influenza vaccine.

The chain uses TRBV2 and TRBJ2-3; 16 bases are shared with TRBD2. The V gene end was trimmed by 6 bases and the J gene end by 8 bases; junction bases not matched to a gene: 2. Germline CDR1 reads SNHLY; CDR2 reads FYNNEI. The CDR3 covers 14 residues. The CDR3 loop is CASRGLAGGSTQYF. The DNA of the CDR3 is TGTGCCAGCAGGGGACTAGCGGGAGGGTCTACGCAGTATTTT.

This clonotype was recorded many times. The V and J genes are TRBV5-1 and TRBJ2-2, with a tentative D call TRBD2 (5 bases). V gave up 2 bases and J gave up 0 bases, with 8 bases separating them. This CDR3 has 15 amino acids. The germline V gene encodes CDR1 SGHRS and CDR2 YFSETQ. The CDR3 DNA is TGCGCCAGCAGCTTCGGAGGCTCGAACACCGGGGAGCTGTTTTTT. Encoded protein: CASSFGGSNTGELFF.

V usage is TRBV3-1 and J usage is TRBJ2-7; D uncertain. V was cut by 4 bases and J by 2 bases, with 12 bases left in between. Germline-derived CDR1 and CDR2 are LGHDT and YNNKEL (reference sequence). The CDR3 is made up of 14 amino acids. The CDR3 loop reads CASSLLDGTYEQYF. DNA of the CDR3: TGTGCCAGCAGCCTGTTGGACGGAACCTACGAGCAGTACTTC.

This clonotype has only a few counts. V gene TRBV9 combines with J gene TRBJ1-4, with 11 bases fitting TRBD1. The CDR3 covers 16 residues. Germline CDR1 and CDR2: SGDLS and YYNGEE. V was clipped by 4 bases and J by 6 bases; unmatched bases: 8. The CDR3, as DNA: TGTGCCAGCAGCTTCCGGGACAGGGGGTTCGATGAAAAACTGTTTTTT. It is translated as CASSFRDRGFDEKLFF.

This clonotype occurred a few times. The CDR3 is CASSQEARANQPQHF. The CDR3 DNA follows: TGCGCCAGCAGCCAAGAAGCCAGAGCCAATCAGCCCCAGCATTTT. This rearrangement joins TRBV4-1 to TRBJ1-5, with D uncertain. The germline V and J ends were trimmed by 0 bases and 3 bases, with 9 bases remaining between them. The CDR3 sequence is 15 residues long. CDR1 and CDR2 (germline): MGHRA, YSYEKL.

This clonotype was observed at least ten times. This chain joins TRBV12-3 or TRBV12-4 and TRBJ1-2; D not certain. This CDR3 is built from 13 residues. Trimming cost V 4 bases and J 5 bases, with 11 bases left between them. The CDR3 region has the DNA TGTGCCAGCAGTTCCGGGTCGCGGTATGGCTACACCTTC. This translates into CASSSGSRYGYTF.

This clonotype occurred a few times. J is TRBJ2-5 and V is TRBV6-5; maybe TRBD2 (6 bases). V dropped 2 bases and J dropped 1 base, with 11 bases sitting between them. This CDR3 comprises 15 residues. CDR1 MNHEY and CDR2 SVGAGI come from the germline V gene. The CDR3 region has the DNA TGTGCCAGCAGTTACGGCCGGGACTTCCAAGAGACCCAGTACTTC. Translated: CASSYGRDFQETQYF.

This clonotype was recorded a few times. The chain employs TRBV4-3 and TRBJ2-7, with TRBD1 matching over 7 bases. The CDR3 runs 15 residues. The junction had 5 bases not matched to a gene; V was cut back by 0 bases and J by 3 bases. Germline CDR1 reads LGHNA; CDR2 reads YSLEER. CDR3 residues: CASSQERGQFYEQYF. CDR3 bases: TGCGCCAGCAGCCAAGAGAGGGGACAGTTCTACGAGCAGTACTTC.

This clonotype was detected ten times or more. The chain has TRBV28 and TRBJ1-5; D not certain. The CDR3 loop spans 12 amino acids. Germline V CDR1 and CDR2: MDHEN, SYDVKM. With 6 bases removed from V and 7 bases from J, the gap between germline ends came to 10 bases. Here the CDR3 DNA reads TGTGCCAGCAGCCCGTTCATGCAGCCCCAGCATTTT. This encodes CASSPFMQPQHF.

J is TRBJ2-5 and V is TRBV9; a weak D match, TRBD1 (6 bases). Germline V CDR1 and CDR2: SGDLS, YYNGEE. The CDR3 consists of 14 residues. The germline V and J ends were trimmed by 3 bases and 4 bases, with 13 bases remaining between them. This CDR3 is CASSASQGGETQYF. Here the CDR3 DNA reads TGTGCCAGCAGCGCCTCACAGGGTGGAGAGACCCAGTACTTC. Combining the CDR3 with reference TRBV9 and TRBJ2-5 gives the whole variable domain DSGVTQTPKHLITATGQRVTLRCSPRSGDLSVYWYQQSLDQGLQFLIQYYNGEERAKGNILERFSAQQFPDLHSELNLSSLELGDSALYFCASSASQGGETQYFGPGTRLLVL.

This clonotype was found a few times. This chain's CDR3 is CASSETGGGEQYF. The DNA of the CDR3 is TGTGCCAGCAGTGAGACGGGAGGGGGGGAGCAGTACTTC. The chain links TRBV6-1 to TRBJ2-7; 8 bases are a match to TRBD2. V lost 3 bases and J lost 7; bases outside the gene matches: 5. The CDR3 consists of 13 residues. Germline V lookup: CDR1 MNHNS, CDR2 SASEGT.

The chain carries TRBV3-1 and TRBJ1-1, with D tentatively TRBD1 (5 bases). The CDR3 runs 12 residues. In germline, CDR1 is LGHDT, CDR2 YNNKEL (reference sequence). Deletions cut 3 bases from V and 5 bases from J, with 7 bases between. This CDR3 reads CASSHGGTEAFF. DNA of the CDR3: TGTGCCAGCAGCCATGGGGGGACTGAAGCTTTCTTT.

This clonotype has just a few counts. V usage is TRBV5-1 and J usage is TRBJ2-5; maybe TRBD1 (6 bases). Trimming removed 4 bases at V and 5 bases at J, with 18 bases between. The CDR3 has 15 residues. The germline V gene has CDR1 SGHRS and CDR2 YFSETQ. In DNA form, the CDR3 reads TGCGCCAGCAGCCGAGGATCTGGGGGCATGGAGACCCAGTACTTC. As protein: CASSRGSGGMETQYF.

This chain uses TRBV12-3 or TRBV12-4 with TRBJ2-7; D may be TRBD1 (6 bases). V was cut by 4 bases and J by 5 bases, with 21 bases left in between. CDR3 length: 16 residues. The CDR3 DNA is TGTGCCAGCAGTTCCCCCTTCTTACAGGGTTCGAACGAGCAGTACTTC. Its protein product is CASSSPFLQGSNEQYF.

This clonotype was counted ten times or more. The chain is built from TRBV28 and TRBJ2-1; 11 bases are shared with TRBD2. Germline CDR1 reads MDHEN; CDR2 reads SYDVKM. The CDR3 is 18 residues long. The V and J ends lost 5 bases and 4 bases, in that order; junction bases with no gene match: 13. The CDR3 sequence is CASSPTLAGGRLYNEQFF. The CDR3 nucleotides read TGTGCCAGCAGTCCAACCTTAGCGGGAGGGCGGTTGTACAATGAGCAGTTCTTC.

A few counts support this clonotype. In DNA, the CDR3 is TGTGCCAGCAGCGAGGGGCCCCTCCTCGAGCAGTACTTC. It specifies CASSEGPLLEQYF. The V gene is TRBV7-2, the J gene TRBJ2-7; D may be TRBD1 or TRBD2 (5 bases each). This CDR3 spans 13 amino acids. Germline CDR1 SGHTA, CDR2 FQGNSA. Trimming removed 5 bases from V and 6 bases from J, with 14 bases in between.

This clonotype was recorded many times. V and J are TRBV6-2 or TRBV6-3 and TRBJ2-2; 8 bases line up with TRBD1. The germline CDR1 and CDR2 sequences are MNHEY and SVGEGT. The CDR3 length is 14 residues. V lost 2 bases, J lost 5 bases, and 1 base stayed unmatched. This chain's CDR3 is CASSYRTGTGELFF. In DNA form, the CDR3 reads TGTGCCAGCAGTTACAGGACAGGGACCGGGGAGCTGTTTTTT.

This clonotype was seen at least ten times. The chain couples TRBV11-1 to TRBJ2-1, with 8 nucleotides matching TRBD1. V shed 5 bases and J 4 bases; nucleotides not matched to a gene: 22. Germline-derived CDR1 and CDR2 are SGHAT and FQDESV (reference sequence). The CDR3 loop spans 20 amino acids. The CDR3 is CASSRSRDRFLQIGYNEQFF. The CDR3 nucleotides read TGTGCCAGCAGCAGGTCCAGGGACAGGTTTCTACAAATCGGTTACAATGAGCAGTTCTTC.

This clonotype has at least ten counts. This chain connects TRBV7-9 to TRBJ2-5; D is tentatively TRBD1 or TRBD2 (6 bases each). Germline CDR1 SEHNR, CDR2 FQNEAQ (reference sequence). Trimming pared 1 base from V and 5 bases from J, leaving 11 bases between. The CDR3 length is 14 residues. In DNA form, the CDR3 reads TGTGCCAGCAGCTTAGTAGGGGGGCTGGAGACCCAGTACTTC. It codes for CASSLVGGLETQYF.

This clonotype was observed many times. The V and J genes are TRBV7-2 and TRBJ2-3, with D maybe TRBD2 (7 bases). Germline CDR1 is SGHTA and CDR2 is FQGNSA. V was cut by 1 base and J by 5 bases, with 13 bases left in between. The CDR3 consists of 15 residues. This CDR3 is CASSLVGGQGDTQYF. The CDR3 DNA sequence: TGTGCCAGCAGCTTAGTGGGGGGGCAAGGAGATACGCAGTATTTT.

The chain recombines TRBV7-2 with TRBJ2-3, with 10 nucleotides matching TRBD2. V was clipped by 5 bases and J by 8 bases; unmatched bases: 10. The germline CDR1 and CDR2 sequences are SGHTA and FQGNSA. This CDR3 has 15 amino acids. The CDR3 loop is CASSGTSGEWGTQYF. Here the CDR3 DNA reads TGTGCCAGCAGCGGAACTAGCGGGGAGTGGGGTACGCAGTATTTT.

This clonotype has ten or more counts. J is TRBJ2-3 and V is TRBV10-3, with D unclear. V lost 4 bases to trimming and J lost 2 bases, with 4 bases between them. This CDR3 region has 12 residues. From germline, CDR1 is ENHRY and CDR2 SYGVKD. CDR3 bases: TGTGCCATCAGTGGGAACACAGATACGCAGTATTTT. The encoded protein is CAISGNTDTQYF.

The V call is TRBV7-2, the J call TRBJ1-2; no reliable D call. V shed 4 bases and J shed 6 bases, with 12 bases lying between them. The germline V gene has CDR1 SGHTA and CDR2 FQGNSA. This CDR3 comprises 13 residues. The CDR3 sequence is CASSYGRRDGYTF. In DNA form, the CDR3 reads TGTGCCAGCAGCTACGGACGCCGGGATGGCTACACCTTC.